Shown below are 4 T cell receptor beta chains from a single sample sequenced in a study of blood T cells in healthy people across ages. PCR was performed a second time for about 7 to 11 cycles using a sample-barcoded 5' primer and a J-beta primer mix. TCRdb redid the calling of the 5' RACE reads with MiXCR, one entry per CDR3 protein. The repertoire has more than 500,000 distinct CDR3 sequences, about 25% of them found once; the top ten carry about 18%. The material sequenced was blood. The receptors derive from a woman aged 70-85 years in good health.

This clonotype was seen only a few times. V usage is TRBV5-1 and J usage is TRBJ2-7; a possible D gene is TRBD1 (5 bases). CDR1 is SGHRS, CDR2 YFSETQ, per germline. This CDR3 is 14 amino acids long. Trimming cost V 2 bases and J 5 bases, with 14 bases left between them. The CDR3 region has the DNA TGCGCCAGCAGCTTTAATGGACACAAGAACGAGCAGTACTTC. Translated: CASSFNGHKNEQYF.

The CDR3 protein is CSAATHNYGYTF. The CDR3 DNA is TGCAGTGCTGCGACCCATAACTATGGCTACACCTTC. The chain links TRBV20-1 to TRBJ1-2; D uncertain. The germline V gene has CDR1 DFQATT and CDR2 SNEGSKA (reference sequence). The V gene lost 5 bases and the J gene lost 1 base, with 8 bases spanning the gap. The CDR3 covers 12 residues.

The rearrangement joins TRBV7-2 to TRBJ1-3, with 7 nucleotides matching TRBD1. The CDR3 has 15 residues. Germline V gene lookup returns CDR1 SGHTA and CDR2 FQGNSA. The V gene end was trimmed by 0 bases and the J gene end by 4 bases; junction bases not matched to a gene: 3. In DNA form, the CDR3 reads TGTGCCAGCAGCTTAGCACAGGGGTCCGGAAACACCATATATTTT. It is translated as CASSLAQGSGNTIYF.

This clonotype was detected only a few times. The rearrangement links TRBV3-1 to TRBJ1-2, with a tentative D call TRBD1 (5 bases). CDR3 length: 16 residues. Trimming took off 1 base at V and 0 bases at J, with 12 bases between the two ends. CDR1 is LGHDT, CDR2 YNNKEL, per germline (reference sequence). The CDR3 DNA reads as TGTGCCAGCAGCCAAGGTTGGGGGAACTCTAACTATGGCTACACCTTC. As protein: CASSQGWGNSNYGYTF.